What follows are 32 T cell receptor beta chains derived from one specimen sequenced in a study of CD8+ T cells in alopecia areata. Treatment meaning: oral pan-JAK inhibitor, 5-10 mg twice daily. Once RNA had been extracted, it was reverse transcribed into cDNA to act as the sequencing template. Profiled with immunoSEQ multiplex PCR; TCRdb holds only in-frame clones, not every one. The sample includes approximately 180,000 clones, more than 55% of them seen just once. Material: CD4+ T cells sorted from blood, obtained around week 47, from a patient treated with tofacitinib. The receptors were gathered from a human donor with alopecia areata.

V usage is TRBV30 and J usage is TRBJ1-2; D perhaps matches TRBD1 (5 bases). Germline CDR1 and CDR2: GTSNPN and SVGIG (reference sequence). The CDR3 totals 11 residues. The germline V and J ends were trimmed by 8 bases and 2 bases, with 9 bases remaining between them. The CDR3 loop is CAHDRNYGYTF. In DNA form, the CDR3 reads TGTGCCCACGACAGAAACTATGGCTACACCTTC.

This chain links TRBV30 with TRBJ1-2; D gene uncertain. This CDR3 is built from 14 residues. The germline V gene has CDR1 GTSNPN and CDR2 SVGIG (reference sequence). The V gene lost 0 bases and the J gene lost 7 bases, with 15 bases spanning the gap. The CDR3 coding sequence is TGTGCCTGGAGTGTACCAAACACTCGCAGTGGCTACACCTTC. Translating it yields CAWSVPNTRSGYTF.

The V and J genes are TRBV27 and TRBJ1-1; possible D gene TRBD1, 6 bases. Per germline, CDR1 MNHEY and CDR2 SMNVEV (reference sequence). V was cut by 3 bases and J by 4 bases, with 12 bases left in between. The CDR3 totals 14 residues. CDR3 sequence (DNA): TGTGCCAGCAGTTTTGGGGGAGGGGGCACTGAAGCTTTCTTT. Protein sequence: CASSFGGGGTEAFF.

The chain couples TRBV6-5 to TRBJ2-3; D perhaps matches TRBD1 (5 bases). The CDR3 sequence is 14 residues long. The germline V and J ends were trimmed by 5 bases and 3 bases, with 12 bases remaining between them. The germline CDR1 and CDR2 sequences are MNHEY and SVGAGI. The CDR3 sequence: CASSMMGRTDTQYF. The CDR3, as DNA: TGTGCCAGCAGTATGATGGGGCGGACAGATACGCAGTATTTT.

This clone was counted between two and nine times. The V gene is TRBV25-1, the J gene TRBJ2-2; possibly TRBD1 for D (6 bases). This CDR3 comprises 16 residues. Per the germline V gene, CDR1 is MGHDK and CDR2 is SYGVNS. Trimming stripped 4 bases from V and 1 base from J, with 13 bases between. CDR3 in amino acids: CASSVSQGKNTGELFF. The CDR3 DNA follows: TGTGCCAGCAGTGTAAGTCAGGGGAAGAACACCGGGGAGCTGTTTTTT.

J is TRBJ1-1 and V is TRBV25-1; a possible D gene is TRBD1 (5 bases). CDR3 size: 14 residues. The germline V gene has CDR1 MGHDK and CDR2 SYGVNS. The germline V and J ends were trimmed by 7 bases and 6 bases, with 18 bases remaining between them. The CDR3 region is CASTVGGVIAEAFF. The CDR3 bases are TGTGCCAGCACCGTGGGGGGTGTTATCGCTGAAGCTTTCTTT.

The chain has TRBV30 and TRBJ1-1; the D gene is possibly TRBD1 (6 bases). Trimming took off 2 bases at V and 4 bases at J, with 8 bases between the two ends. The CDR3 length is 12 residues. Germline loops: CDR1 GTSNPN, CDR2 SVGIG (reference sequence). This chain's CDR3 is CAWSTGLTEAFF. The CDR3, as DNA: TGTGCCTGGAGTACAGGGCTCACTGAAGCTTTCTTT.

This chain's CDR3 is CASSLGVQPQHF. CDR3 DNA: TGTGCCAGCAGCTTAGGTGTTCAGCCCCAGCATTTT. The chain employs TRBV7-2 and TRBJ1-5; D remains ambiguous. Trimming left V 1 base short and J 6 bases short, with 4 bases between. Germline V lookup: CDR1 SGHTA, CDR2 FQGNSA. The CDR3 extends over 12 amino acids. Full variable domain (remainder filled in from reference TRBV7-2 and TRBJ1-5): GAGVSQSPSNKVTEKGKDVELRCDPISGHTALYWYRQSLGQGLEFLIYFQGNSAPDKSGLPSDRFSAERTGGSVSTLTIQRTQQEDSAVYLCASSLGVQPQHFGDGTRLSIL.

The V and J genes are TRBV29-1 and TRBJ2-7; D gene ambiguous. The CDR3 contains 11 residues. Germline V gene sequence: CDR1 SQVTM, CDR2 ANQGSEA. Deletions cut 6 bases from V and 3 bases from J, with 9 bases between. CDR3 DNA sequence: TGCAGCGTCGAGACGGTCTACGAGCAGTACTTC. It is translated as CSVETVYEQYF.

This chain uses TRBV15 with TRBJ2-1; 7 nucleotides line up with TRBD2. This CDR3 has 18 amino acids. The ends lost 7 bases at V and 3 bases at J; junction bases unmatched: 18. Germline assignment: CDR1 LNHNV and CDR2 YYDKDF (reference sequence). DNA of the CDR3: TGTGCCACCAAAAAAAAGGGTATTGGCGGGGGAGTCTACAATGAGCAGTTCTTC. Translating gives CATKKKGIGGGVYNEQFF.

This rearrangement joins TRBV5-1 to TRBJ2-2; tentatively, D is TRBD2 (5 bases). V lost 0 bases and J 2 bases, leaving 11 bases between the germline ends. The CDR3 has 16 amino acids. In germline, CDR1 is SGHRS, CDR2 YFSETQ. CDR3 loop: CASSLGRGPNTGELFF. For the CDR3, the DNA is TGCGCCAGCAGCTTGGGACGGGGTCCTAACACCGGGGAGCTGTTTTTT.

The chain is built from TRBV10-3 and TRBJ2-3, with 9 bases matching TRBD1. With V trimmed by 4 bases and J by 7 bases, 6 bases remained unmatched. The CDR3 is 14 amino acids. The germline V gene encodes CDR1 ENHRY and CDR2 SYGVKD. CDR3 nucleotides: TGTGCCATCAGTGGGGGACAGGGAGGCTATACGCAGTATTTT. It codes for CAISGGQGGYTQYF.

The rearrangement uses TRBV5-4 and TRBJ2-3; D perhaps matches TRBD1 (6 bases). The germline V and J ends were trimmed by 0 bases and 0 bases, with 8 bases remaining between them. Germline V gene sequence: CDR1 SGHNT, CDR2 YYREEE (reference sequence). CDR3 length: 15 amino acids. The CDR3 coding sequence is TGTGCCAGCAGCTTGGGCGACAGGAGCACAGATACGCAGTATTTT. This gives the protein CASSLGDRSTDTQYF.

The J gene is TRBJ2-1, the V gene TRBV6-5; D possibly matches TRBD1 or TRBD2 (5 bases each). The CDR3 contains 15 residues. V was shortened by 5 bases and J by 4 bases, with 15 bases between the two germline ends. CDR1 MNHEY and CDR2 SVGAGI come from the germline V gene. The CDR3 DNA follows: TGTGCCAGCAGTAAGCCCGGGACCGCTTACAATGAGCAGTTCTTC. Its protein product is CASSKPGTAYNEQFF.

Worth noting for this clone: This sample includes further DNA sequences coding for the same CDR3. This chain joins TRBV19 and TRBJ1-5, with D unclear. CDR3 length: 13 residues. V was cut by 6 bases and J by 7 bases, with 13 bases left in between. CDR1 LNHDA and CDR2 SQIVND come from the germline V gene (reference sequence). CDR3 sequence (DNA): TGTGCCAGTAGCGGCACCGGGGTCCAGCCCCAGCATTTT. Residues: CASSGTGVQPQHF.

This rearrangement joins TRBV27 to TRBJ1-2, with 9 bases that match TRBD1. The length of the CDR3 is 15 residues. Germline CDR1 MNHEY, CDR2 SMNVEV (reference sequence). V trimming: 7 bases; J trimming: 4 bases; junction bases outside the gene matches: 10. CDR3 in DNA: TGTGCCAGCATGCCGGGACAGGGAGTCGGCTATGGCTACACCTTC. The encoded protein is CASMPGQGVGYGYTF.

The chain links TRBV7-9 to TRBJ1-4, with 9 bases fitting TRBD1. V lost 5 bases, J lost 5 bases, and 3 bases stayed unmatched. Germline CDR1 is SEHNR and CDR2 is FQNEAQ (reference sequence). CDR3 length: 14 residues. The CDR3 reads CASSRGQGNEKLFF. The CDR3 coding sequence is TGTGCCAGCAGCCGGGGACAGGGCAATGAAAAACTGTTTTTT.

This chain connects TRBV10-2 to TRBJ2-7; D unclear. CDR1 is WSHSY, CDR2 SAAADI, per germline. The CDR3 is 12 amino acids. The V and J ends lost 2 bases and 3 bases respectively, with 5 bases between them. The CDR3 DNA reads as TGCGCCAGCAGTGAGCGAGGCTACGAGCAGTACTTC. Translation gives CASSERGYEQYF.

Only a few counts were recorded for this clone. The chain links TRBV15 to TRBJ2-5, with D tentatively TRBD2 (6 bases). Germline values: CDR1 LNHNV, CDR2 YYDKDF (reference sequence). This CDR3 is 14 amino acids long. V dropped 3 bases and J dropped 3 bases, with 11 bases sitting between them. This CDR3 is CATSRGGGKETQYF. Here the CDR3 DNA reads TGTGCCACCAGCAGGGGAGGCGGGAAAGAGACCCAGTACTTC.

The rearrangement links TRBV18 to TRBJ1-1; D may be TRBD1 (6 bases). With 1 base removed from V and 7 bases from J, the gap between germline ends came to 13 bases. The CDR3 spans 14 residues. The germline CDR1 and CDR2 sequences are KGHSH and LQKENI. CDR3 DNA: TGTGCCAGCTCACCACAAGAAAAGGGACATGAAGCTTTCTTT. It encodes CASSPQEKGHEAFF.

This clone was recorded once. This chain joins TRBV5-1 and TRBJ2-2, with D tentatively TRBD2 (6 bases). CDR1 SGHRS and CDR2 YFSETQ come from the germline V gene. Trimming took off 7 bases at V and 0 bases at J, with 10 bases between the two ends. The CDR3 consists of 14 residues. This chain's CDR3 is CASRGTSNTGELFF. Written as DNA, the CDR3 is TGCGCCAGCCGCGGGACTTCGAACACCGGGGAGCTGTTTTTT.

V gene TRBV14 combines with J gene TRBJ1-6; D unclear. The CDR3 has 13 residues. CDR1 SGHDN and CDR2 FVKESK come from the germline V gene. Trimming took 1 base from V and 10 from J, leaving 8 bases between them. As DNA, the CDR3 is TGTGCCAGCAGCCAAGGGGGTTGGTCACCCCTCCACTTT. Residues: CASSQGGWSPLHF.

The CDR3 DNA follows: TGTGCCAGCAGGCCCTATGGGGGGCGTTTTGGCTACACCTTC. This encodes CASRPYGGRFGYTF. The chain links TRBV27 to TRBJ1-2; TRBD1 is a possible D gene (6 bases). This CDR3 spans 14 amino acids. The V and J ends lost 6 bases and 7 bases respectively, with 18 bases between them. Germline CDR1 reads MNHEY; CDR2 reads SMNVEV (reference sequence).

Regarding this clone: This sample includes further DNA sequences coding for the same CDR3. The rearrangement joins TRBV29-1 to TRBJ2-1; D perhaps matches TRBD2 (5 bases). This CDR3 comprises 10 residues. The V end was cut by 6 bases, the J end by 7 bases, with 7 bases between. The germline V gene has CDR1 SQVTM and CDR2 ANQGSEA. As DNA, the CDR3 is TGCAGCGTGGGCGGGAATGAGCAGTTCTTC. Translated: CSVGGNEQFF.

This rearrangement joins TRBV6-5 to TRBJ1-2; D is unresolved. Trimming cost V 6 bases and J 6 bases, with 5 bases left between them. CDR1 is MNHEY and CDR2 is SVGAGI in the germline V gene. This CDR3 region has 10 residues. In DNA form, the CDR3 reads TGTGCCAGCAGAGGAGATGGCTACACCTTC. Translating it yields CASRGDGYTF.

In DNA, the CDR3 is TGTGCCAGCAGCTTGTTGGACAGCCGGGAGCTGTTTTTT. This codes for CASSLLDSRELFF. The rearrangement uses TRBV5-8 and TRBJ2-2; perhaps TRBD1 as D (6 bases). Germline CDR1 SGHTS, CDR2 YDEGEE. The CDR3 loop spans 13 amino acids. V lost 1 base, J lost 9 bases, and 10 bases lay in between.

CDR3 residues: CASSLGGVAYEQYF. The CDR3 DNA reads as TGTGCCAGCAGCTTAGGAGGGGTGGCCTACGAGCAGTACTTC. This rearrangement joins TRBV7-2 to TRBJ2-7; D possibly matches TRBD1 or TRBD2 (5 bases each). This CDR3 spans 14 amino acids. Germline CDR1 SGHTA, CDR2 FQGNSA. The V and J ends lost 1 base and 2 bases respectively, with 9 bases between them.

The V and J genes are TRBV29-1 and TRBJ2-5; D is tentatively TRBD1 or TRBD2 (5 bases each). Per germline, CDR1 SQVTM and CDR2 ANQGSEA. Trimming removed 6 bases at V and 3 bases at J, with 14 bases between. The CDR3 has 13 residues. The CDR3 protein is CSVRGVLKETQYF. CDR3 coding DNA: TGCAGCGTCCGAGGGGTCTTGAAAGAGACCCAGTACTTC.

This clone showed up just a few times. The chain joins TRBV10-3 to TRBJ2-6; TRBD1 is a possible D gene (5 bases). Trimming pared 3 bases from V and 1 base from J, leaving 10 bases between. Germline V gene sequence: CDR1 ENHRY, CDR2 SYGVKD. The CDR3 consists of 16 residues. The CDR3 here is CAISDRARSGANVLTF. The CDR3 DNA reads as TGTGCCATCAGTGACAGGGCTAGGTCTGGGGCCAACGTCCTGACTTTC.

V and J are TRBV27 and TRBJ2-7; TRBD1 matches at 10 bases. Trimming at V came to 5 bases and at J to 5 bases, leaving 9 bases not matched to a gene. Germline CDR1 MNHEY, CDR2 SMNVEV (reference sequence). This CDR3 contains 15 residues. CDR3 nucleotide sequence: TGTGCCAGCAGTCCAATAGGACAGGGGGTCGACGAGCAGTACTTC. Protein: CASSPIGQGVDEQYF.

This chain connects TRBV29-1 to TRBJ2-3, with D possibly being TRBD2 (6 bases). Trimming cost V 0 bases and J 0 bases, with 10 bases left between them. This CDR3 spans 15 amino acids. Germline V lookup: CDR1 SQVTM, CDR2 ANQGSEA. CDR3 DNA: TGCAGCGTTGAAGATTGGCGGGGCAGCACAGATACGCAGTATTTT. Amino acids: CSVEDWRGSTDTQYF.

The chain's CDR3 is CASWTGLAGDNEQFF. Written as DNA, the CDR3 is TGTGCCAGCTGGACGGGACTAGCGGGGGATAATGAGCAGTTCTTC. V is TRBV7-9 and J is TRBJ2-1; 14 bases fit TRBD2. Trimming cost V 8 bases and J 7 bases; bases outside gene matches: 7. The CDR3 has 15 residues. CDR1 SEHNR and CDR2 FQNEAQ come from the germline V gene (reference sequence).